The 18 T cell receptor beta chains below were found in one sample sequenced in a study of blood T cells in healthy people across ages. Primers used in a second PCR of about 7 to 11 cycles were a sample-barcoded 5' primer and a J-beta primer mix. TCRdb itself ran the 5' RACE reads through MiXCR, one entry per CDR3 protein. Of fewer than 2 million distinct CDR3 sequences listed, about 39% are singletons. Sequences were obtained from blood. These receptors all stem from a human donor in good health.

This clonotype was observed a handful of times. V is TRBV20-1 and J is TRBJ2-7; D is perhaps TRBD1 (6 bases). V was cut by 0 bases and J by 1 base, with 13 bases left in between. The CDR3 has 15 amino acids. Looked up from germline, CDR1 is DFQATT and CDR2 is SNEGSKA (reference sequence). CDR3 coding DNA: TGCAGTGCTAGAGATCTTGGGGGCCCTTCCTACGAGCAGTACTTC. Translation gives CSARDLGGPSYEQYF.

The chain uses TRBV7-2 and TRBJ2-7; tentatively, D is TRBD2 (5 bases). CDR1 and CDR2 (germline): SGHTA, FQGNSA. The CDR3 is 14 amino acids. V lost 3 bases, J lost 3 bases, and 12 bases lay in between. CDR3 region: CASSLASRDYEQYF. CDR3 sequence (DNA): TGTGCCAGCAGCTTGGCTTCCCGGGACTACGAGCAGTACTTC.

About this clonotype itself: A single base separates this from a much larger clone, so it may be a read error. V is TRBV7-2 and J is TRBJ1-4; unclear D gene. The CDR3 sequence is 14 residues long. Germline lookup yields CDR1 SGHTA and CDR2 FQGNSA. CDR3 in DNA: TGTGCCAGCAGCCCCAGCCGGGATCTTGAAAAACGGTTTTTT. Protein product: CASSPSRDLEKRFF.

This clonotype was counted only a few times. The rearrangement links TRBV6-1 to TRBJ1-5, with 7 bases fitting TRBD1. CDR1 and CDR2 from the germline V gene are MNHNS and SASEGT. With 4 bases clipped from V and 6 bases from J, the junction kept 9 bases outside the gene matches. CDR3 length: 15 amino acids. The DNA for the CDR3 is TGTGCCAGCAGTGTGCAACAGGGGACGACTCAGCCCCAGCATTTT. Protein sequence: CASSVQQGTTQPQHF.

In regard to this clonotype: A single base separates this from a much larger clone, so it may be a read error. V gene TRBV24-1 combines with J gene TRBJ2-7, with D hard to call. The CDR3 is 11 residues long. With 2 bases removed from V and 3 bases from J, the gap between germline ends came to 1 base. CDR1 KGHDR and CDR2 SFDVKD come from the germline V gene. In DNA form, the CDR3 reads TGTGCCACCAGTGATTGCTACGAGCAGTACTTC. Amino acids: CATSDCYEQYF.

The chain carries TRBV20-1 and TRBJ2-7; D remains ambiguous. The CDR3 has 11 residues. Germline CDR1 and CDR2: DFQATT and SNEGSKA (reference sequence). Trimming took 3 bases from V and 10 from J, leaving 13 bases between them. This CDR3 is CSASLSVRQYF. CDR3 DNA: TGCAGTGCTAGCCTCTCTGTGAGACAGTACTTC.

This clonotype showed up just a few times. The rearrangement links TRBV3-1 to TRBJ2-7; maybe TRBD1 (5 bases). This CDR3 comprises 15 residues. V lost 4 bases and J 2 bases, leaving 15 bases between the germline ends. The germline V gene encodes CDR1 LGHDT and CDR2 YNNKEL (reference sequence). This CDR3 reads CASSPMTAATYEQYF. The CDR3 bases are TGTGCCAGCAGCCCCATGACAGCTGCAACCTACGAGCAGTACTTC.

The chain couples TRBV12-3 or TRBV12-4 to TRBJ1-2; D is ambiguous. This CDR3 has 12 amino acids. The germline V and J ends were trimmed by 5 bases and 5 bases, with 9 bases remaining between them. The CDR3 is CASSPQRYGYTF. The CDR3 DNA reads as TGTGCCAGCAGTCCCCAGCGTTATGGCTACACCTTC.

This clonotype turned up a few times. This rearrangement joins TRBV7-2 to TRBJ2-5; no clear D. Trimming removed 1 base from V and 5 bases from J, with 17 bases in between. The CDR3 runs 16 residues. Per the germline V gene, CDR1 is SGHTA and CDR2 is FQGNSA. CDR3 in amino acids: CASSLGEVSHGETQYF. The CDR3 DNA sequence: TGTGCCAGCAGCTTAGGCGAGGTTTCCCACGGGGAGACCCAGTACTTC.

A note on this clonotype: A read error may account for a junction end that differs from germline. The chain employs TRBV7-6 and TRBJ2-3; the D is unclear. Germline CDR1 SGHVS, CDR2 FNYEAQ. CDR3 length: 14 amino acids. The chain's CDR3 is CASSFMGSTDTQYF. DNA of the CDR3: TGTGCCAGTAGCTTTATGGGGAGCACAGATACGCAGTATTTT. The complete variable domain, with remaining parts taken from reference TRBV7-6 and TRBJ2-3, reads GAGVSQSPRYKVTKRGQDVALRCDPISGHVSLYWYRQALGQGPEFLTYFNYEAQQDKSGLPNDRFSAERPEGSISTLTIQRTEQRDSAMYRCASSFMGSTDTQYFGPGTRLTVL.

V usage is TRBV29-1 and J usage is TRBJ2-1; 11 bases match TRBD2. This CDR3 spans 14 amino acids. The J segment lost 9 bases and the V segment lost 3 bases, leaving 7 bases of the junction unmatched. Germline V CDR1 and CDR2: SQVTM, ANQGSEA. In nucleotides, the CDR3 is TGCAGCGTTGAGCGGCTAGCGGGGGGCGGTGAGCAGTTCTTC. This codes for CSVERLAGGGEQFF.

The chain carries TRBV3-1 and TRBJ2-5; 9 bases are shared with TRBD2. This CDR3 is 17 amino acids long. The V gene end was trimmed by 4 bases and the J gene end by 1 base; junction bases not matched to a gene: 10. Germline CDR1 is LGHDT and CDR2 is YNNKEL (reference sequence). As DNA, the CDR3 is TGTGCCAGCAGCCCCATCCCCCAAGCGGGGGGCCAAGAGACCCAGTACTTC. Protein: CASSPIPQAGGQETQYF.

In this sample, this clonotype turned up a few times. This chain uses TRBV10-3 with TRBJ2-5, with 11 bases identical to TRBD1. Germline V gene lookup returns CDR1 ENHRY and CDR2 SYGVKD. This CDR3 spans 14 amino acids. Germline trimming cut 3 bases from V and 4 bases from J; bases unmatched to any gene: 1. CDR3 DNA: TGTGCCATCAGTGAAGGACAGGGGGCAGAGACCCAGTACTTC. It specifies CAISEGQGAETQYF.

The J gene is TRBJ1-2, the V gene TRBV6-6; TRBD1 agrees at 7 bases. Germline V lookup: CDR1 MNHNY, CDR2 SVGAGI (reference sequence). J lost 2 bases, V lost 5 bases, and 8 bases had no gene match. This CDR3 has 15 amino acids. CDR3 protein: CASSARTGGNYGYTF. DNA of the CDR3: TGTGCCAGCAGTGCCCGGACAGGCGGCAACTATGGCTACACCTTC.

This chain connects TRBV12-5 to TRBJ1-5; no clear D gene. Trimming shortened V by 0 bases and J by 0 bases, and 12 bases separated the two germline ends. The germline CDR1 and CDR2 sequences are LGHNT and FRNRAP. The CDR3 consists of 17 residues. The CDR3 loop is CASGLVAPPPSNQPQHF. The DNA for the CDR3 is TGTGCTAGTGGTTTGGTAGCCCCACCACCTAGCAATCAGCCCCAGCATTTT.

This chain joins TRBV10-3 and TRBJ2-3, with a weak D call TRBD2 (6 bases). V shed 3 bases and J shed 4 bases, with 26 bases lying between them. The CDR3 length is 19 residues. Germline CDR1 reads ENHRY; CDR2 reads SYGVKD. CDR3 in amino acids: CAISDRRQVQPGGADTQYF. CDR3 in DNA: TGTGCCATCAGTGACCGGAGGCAGGTCCAGCCCGGCGGGGCAGATACGCAGTATTTT.

This chain links TRBV29-1 with TRBJ1-2; TRBD1 is a possible D gene (6 bases). Trimming cost V 2 bases and J 0 bases, with 16 bases left between them. There are 16 residues in the CDR3. Germline V lookup: CDR1 SQVTM, CDR2 ANQGSEA. CDR3 in DNA: TGCAGCGTTGAATGGCTAGGGGGGAGAGCTAACTATGGCTACACCTTC. Residues: CSVEWLGGRANYGYTF.

The chain combines TRBV12-3 or TRBV12-4 with TRBJ2-1, with D maybe TRBD2 (5 bases). Trimming shortened V by 0 bases and J by 8 bases, and 8 bases separated the two germline ends. The CDR3 contains 13 residues. The CDR3 is CASSLAPGDEQFF. The CDR3 nucleotides are TGTGCCAGCAGTTTAGCGCCCGGGGATGAGCAGTTCTTC.